The T cell receptor (beta chain) described here comes from a study of T cell responses to AZD1222 COVID-19 vaccine. About the research overall: Recipients boosted at about 4 weeks or about 12 weeks are pooled.

Comment on this clone: Its antigen is unknown.

Here immunoSEQ multiplex PCR was the method, and the copy in TCRdb shows in-frame clones only, minus some. The sample shows some 140,000 clones, 92% of them seen only once. Germline-derived CDR1 and CDR2 are MGHRA and YSYEKL. Trimming took 2 bases from V and 2 from J; bases not matched to a gene: 3. The CDR3 runs to 16 residues. Findings and caveats of the study: Repertoires in all cases were sampled only once the peak T cell response had passed. There were mostly white British donors and more females than males, and clonal diversity was possibly underestimated.

Sequenced here: peripheral blood, sampled on day 0 of AZD1222 vaccination. The receptor comes from an adult in good health. The chain joins TRBV4-1 to TRBJ1-3; 10 bases agree with TRBD1. The DNA of the CDR3 is TGCGCCAGCAGCCAACTCGGGACAGGGGCTGGAAACACCATATATTTT. Translated: CASSQLGTGAGNTIYF.